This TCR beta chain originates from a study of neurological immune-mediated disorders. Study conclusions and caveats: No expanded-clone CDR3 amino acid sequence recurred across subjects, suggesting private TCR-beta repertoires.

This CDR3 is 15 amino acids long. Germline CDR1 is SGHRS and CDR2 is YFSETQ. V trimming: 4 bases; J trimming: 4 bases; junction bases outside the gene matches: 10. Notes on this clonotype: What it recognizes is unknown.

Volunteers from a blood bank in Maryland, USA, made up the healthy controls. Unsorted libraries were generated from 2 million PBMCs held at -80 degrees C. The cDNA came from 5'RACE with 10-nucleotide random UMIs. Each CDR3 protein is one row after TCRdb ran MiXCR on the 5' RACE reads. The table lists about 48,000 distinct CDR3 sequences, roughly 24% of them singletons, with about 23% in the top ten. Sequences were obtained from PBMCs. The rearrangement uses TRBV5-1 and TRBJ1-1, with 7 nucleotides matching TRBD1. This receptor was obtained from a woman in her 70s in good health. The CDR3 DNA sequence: TGCGCCAGCAGCCCACAGGGGCCCCCAGTCACTGAAGCTTTCTTT. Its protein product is CASSPQGPPVTEAFF.